The 27 T cell receptor beta chains given below trace back to one sample, sequenced in a study of T cells in Graves' hyperthyroidism and ophthalmopathy. The CDR3 regions of TCR beta were amplified from RNA transcripts. HTBI primers drove first-round RT-PCR of the TCR CDR3. TCRdb re-analysed the multiplex PCR reads in MiXCR, keeping a single row per CDR3 protein. Of 350,000 to 400,000 distinct CDR3 sequences in the sample, about 18% were seen once. Source material: blood. All receptors derive from a man between 18 and 29 years old with Graves' ophthalmopathy.

V usage is TRBV5-1 and J usage is TRBJ2-6; weak D call: TRBD2 (6 bases). Looked up from germline, CDR1 is SGHRS and CDR2 is YFSETQ. V lost 4 bases and J 0 bases, leaving 17 bases between the germline ends. The CDR3 extends over 18 amino acids. The CDR3 DNA reads TGCGCCAGCAGCCAAGGTTCCGGGGGTGTCTCTGGGGCCAACGTCCTGACTTTC. Translated: CASSQGSGGVSGANVLTF.

This clonotype was detected ten times or more. V and J are TRBV6-1 and TRBJ2-2; possible D gene TRBD2, 6 bases. The V end lost 5 bases, the J end lost 0 bases, and 10 bases lay between the germline ends. Germline V lookup: CDR1 MNHNS, CDR2 SASEGT. The CDR3 consists of 15 residues. CDR3 in amino acids: CASSSGVSNTGELFF. The CDR3 region has the DNA TGTGCCAGCAGTTCGGGGGTTTCGAACACCGGGGAGCTGTTTTTT.

The sample holds a few counts of this clonotype. The rearrangement joins TRBV10-2 to TRBJ1-1; 9 positions match TRBD1. From germline, CDR1 is WSHSY and CDR2 SAAADI. After removal of 9 bases from V and 10 bases from J, the junction contained 18 bases not matched to a gene. This CDR3 has 15 residues. In DNA form, the CDR3 reads TGCGCCAGTTATACATCCCGGGACAGGGTTGATGGAGCTTTCTTT. Protein: CASYTSRDRVDGAFF.

This clonotype was picked up many times. This sequence joins TRBV12-3 or TRBV12-4 and TRBJ2-1, with 8 positions matching TRBD2. J lost 6 bases, V lost 1 base, and 5 bases had no gene match. The CDR3 extends over 15 amino acids. CDR3 DNA: TGTGCCAGCAGTTTAGACGGGGGGGCGATCAATGAGCAGTTCTTC. This gives the protein CASSLDGGAINEQFF.

The sample holds many counts of this clonotype. The V call is TRBV5-5, the J call TRBJ2-7; 7 bases line up with TRBD2. Germline assignment: CDR1 SGHKS and CDR2 YYEKEE (reference sequence). V dropped 0 bases and J dropped 3; count of bases not matched to a gene: 6. CDR3 size: 15 residues. For the CDR3, the DNA is TGTGCCAGCAGCTTGGTGGGAGGGGTAAACTACGAGCAGTACTTC. It codes for CASSLVGGVNYEQYF.

This clonotype came up many times. The V and J genes are TRBV13 and TRBJ2-7; 8 nucleotides agree with TRBD1. In germline, CDR1 is PRHDT, CDR2 FYEKMQ (reference sequence). This CDR3 contains 15 residues. V lost 5 bases, J lost 3 bases, and 9 bases stayed unmatched. CDR3 bases: TGTGCCAGCAGCCCAAGGGGGACAGGTGGCTACGAGCAGTACTTC. Protein sequence: CASSPRGTGGYEQYF.

The chain uses TRBV2 and TRBJ2-7; 12 nucleotides align to TRBD2. The germline V gene has CDR1 SNHLY and CDR2 FYNNEI. The CDR3 extends over 15 amino acids. V shed 6 bases and J 4 bases; nucleotides not matched to a gene: 7. The CDR3, as DNA: TGTGCCAGCAGCGCCCCCGGGACTAGCGGGTACGAGCAGTACTTC. Protein product: CASSAPGTSGYEQYF.

This clonotype has a handful of counts. V and J are TRBV19 and TRBJ2-7, with TRBD1 identical over 11 bases. From germline, CDR1 is LNHDA and CDR2 SQIVND (reference sequence). The J segment lost 6 bases and the V segment lost 5 bases, leaving 9 bases of the junction unmatched. There are 15 residues in the CDR3. CDR3 nucleotides: TGTGCCAGTAGTCGGACAGGGGGCGCCGCAACCGAGCAGTACTTC. Protein product: CASSRTGGAATEQYF.

This clonotype was counted once. The junction shows a germline mismatch at one end, possibly a read error. This chain links TRBV4-1 with TRBJ2-1, with D possibly being TRBD1 (6 bases). The CDR3 is 15 residues long. Germline V gene lookup returns CDR1 MGHRA and CDR2 YSYEKL. The CDR3 DNA reads as TGCGCCAGCAGCCAATGGACAGTATCCTACAATGAGCAGTCCTTC. This codes for CASSQWTVSYNEQSF.

This clonotype was seen only a few times. The chain couples TRBV3-1 to TRBJ2-7; a weak D match, TRBD2 (5 bases). Trimming took 4 bases from V and 2 from J, leaving 9 bases between them. CDR3 length: 13 amino acids. Germline assignment: CDR1 LGHDT and CDR2 YNNKEL (reference sequence). The CDR3 spells CASSPDSAYEQYF. CDR3 in DNA: TGTGCCAGCAGCCCGGACTCGGCCTACGAGCAGTACTTC.

This clonotype has at least ten counts. This chain joins TRBV18 and TRBJ2-7; possible D gene TRBD1, 5 bases. Between the trimmed V and J ends, which lost 5 bases and 4 bases, there was a span of 9 bases. Germline CDR1 reads KGHSH; CDR2 reads LQKENI. There are 12 residues in the CDR3. CDR3 nucleotides: TGTGCCAGCTCAGCGACAGAGTACGAGCAGTACTTC. It is translated as CASSATEYEQYF.

This clonotype was seen only a few times. V and J are TRBV12-3 or TRBV12-4 and TRBJ1-5; D is ambiguous. V was pared by 1 base and J by 16 bases, with 17 bases between. The CDR3 has 13 residues. The CDR3 sequence is CASSLGRRHLGHF. The CDR3 DNA is TGTGCCAGCAGTTTAGGGAGAAGACATTTGGGACATTTT.

Notes on this clonotype: It may be a read error: a sequence one base away is much more abundant. The rearrangement links TRBV6-1 to TRBJ1-5; D is perhaps TRBD1 (6 bases). Germline V gives CDR1 MNHNS, CDR2 SASEGT. The germline V and J ends were trimmed by 4 bases and 2 bases, with 12 bases remaining between them. The CDR3 has 15 residues. CDR3 amino acids: CASSGGGGGNQPQHF. CDR3 nucleotides: TGTGCCAGCAGTGGGGGGGGCGGCGGCAATCAGCCCCAGCATTTT.

The chain combines TRBV20-1 with TRBJ2-5; TRBD2 matches at 15 bases. The germline CDR1 and CDR2 sequences are DFQATT and SNEGSKA (reference sequence). The CDR3 contains 15 residues. Losses at the gene ends were 5 bases for V and 5 bases for J; bases not matched to a gene: 6. CDR3: CSALRTSGGVETQYF. CDR3 in DNA: TGCAGTGCTCTCCGGACTAGCGGGGGGGTGGAGACCCAGTACTTC.

This clonotype was detected many times. The J gene is TRBJ2-7, the V gene TRBV20-1; possibly TRBD1 for D (6 bases). The CDR3 covers 13 residues. The V end was cut by 5 bases, the J end by 5 bases, with 16 bases between. Germline V gene data show CDR1 as DFQATT and CDR2 as SNEGSKA (reference sequence). The CDR3 loop reads CSAPGTFGHEQYF. CDR3 bases: TGCAGTGCTCCCGGGACATTTGGTCACGAGCAGTACTTC.

Many counts were recorded for this clonotype. The rearrangement uses TRBV7-2 and TRBJ1-1; D gene ambiguous. CDR3 length: 18 amino acids. Germline V gene lookup returns CDR1 SGHTA and CDR2 FQGNSA. The ends were cut back, 1 base at V and 0 bases at J, with 18 bases in the middle. The chain's CDR3 is CASSLEGGFGRMNTEAFF. The CDR3 DNA reads TGTGCCAGCAGCTTAGAAGGAGGGTTTGGCAGGATGAACACTGAAGCTTTCTTT.

This clonotype was seen a handful of times. The chain couples TRBV18 to TRBJ2-5; tentatively, D is TRBD2 (6 bases). This CDR3 contains 13 residues. Trimming took 2 bases from V and 5 from J, leaving 9 bases between them. The germline gives CDR1 KGHSH, CDR2 LQKENI. The CDR3 sequence is CASSPGTLETQYF. CDR3 DNA: TGTGCCAGCTCACCAGGGACTCTGGAGACCCAGTACTTC.

This clonotype appeared many times. The chain recombines TRBV18 with TRBJ1-1; 9 bases align to TRBD1. The ends lost 3 bases at V and 3 bases at J; junction bases unmatched: 5. The CDR3 consists of 15 residues. Germline CDR1 reads KGHSH; CDR2 reads LQKENI. The DNA of the CDR3 is TGTGCCAGCTCACCTCAACAGGGGGCGGACACTGAAGCTTTCTTT. Translation gives CASSPQQGADTEAFF.

Ten or more counts support this clonotype. V usage is TRBV18 and J usage is TRBJ2-3, with 9 bases that match TRBD2. Trimming removed 3 bases from V and 4 bases from J; junction bases left unmatched: 5. CDR3 length: 15 amino acids. CDR1 is KGHSH, CDR2 LQKENI, per germline. CDR3 sequence (DNA): TGTGCCAGCTCACCCAGCGGGGGGTCCGCAGATACGCAGTATTTT. Its translation is CASSPSGGSADTQYF.

This clonotype was found many times. The junction departs from the called germline gene at one end, perhaps through a read error. The chain is built from TRBV7-7 and TRBJ2-5; 8 positions agree with TRBD2. The CDR3 runs to 15 residues. CDR1 and CDR2 (germline): SSHAT, FNYEAQ (reference sequence). CDR3 sequence reads: CASSLAPSGYETQYF. CDR3 DNA sequence: TGTGCTAGCAGCTTAGCCCCTAGCGGGTACGAGACCCAGTACTTC.

In its sample, this clonotype was seen many times. The chain carries TRBV7-9 and TRBJ2-3; the D is unclear. The CDR3 consists of 12 residues. Germline assignment: CDR1 SEHNR and CDR2 FQNEAQ (reference sequence). V was clipped by 3 bases and J by 13 bases, with 14 bases between them. CDR3 in amino acids: CASSFLGEKEYF. CDR3 bases: TGTGCCAGCAGCTTCTTGGGTGAAAAGGAGTATTTT.

This clonotype has ten or more counts. The chain links TRBV12-3 or TRBV12-4 to TRBJ2-3; 10 bases fit TRBD2. Trimming took 1 base from V and 5 from J; bases not matched to a gene: 6. The CDR3 has 16 residues. This CDR3 is CASSLGLAGAGDTQYF. The CDR3 region has the DNA TGTGCCAGCAGTTTAGGGCTAGCGGGGGCTGGAGATACGCAGTATTTT.

This clonotype was counted many times. The gene calls are TRBV27 and TRBJ2-7, with TRBD1 matching over 11 bases. CDR3 length: 15 residues. Per the germline V gene, CDR1 is MNHEY and CDR2 is SMNVEV (reference sequence). The ends lost 5 bases at V and 2 bases at J; junction bases unmatched: 5. CDR3 amino acids: CASSDPGQGAYEQYF. DNA of the CDR3: TGTGCCAGCAGTGACCCGGGACAGGGGGCCTACGAGCAGTACTTC.

This clonotype was seen at least ten times. The chain has TRBV7-3 and TRBJ1-1; no reliable D call. CDR1 and CDR2 (germline): SGHTA, FQGTGA. The CDR3 has 13 amino acids. V was pared by 5 bases and J by 5 bases, with 12 bases between. As DNA, the CDR3 is TGTGCCAGCAGCCTAGCCGAGCGGACTGAAGCTTTCTTT. Its protein is CASSLAERTEAFF. Full variable domain (remainder filled in from reference TRBV7-3 and TRBJ1-1): GAGVSQTPSNKVTEKGKYVELRCDPISGHTALYWYRQSLGQGPEFLIYFQGTGAADDSGLPNDRFFAVRPEGSVSTLKIQRTERGDSAVYLCASSLAERTEAFFGQGTRLTVV.

This rearrangement joins TRBV9 to TRBJ2-5; D uncertain. Trimming left V 0 bases short and J 4 bases short, with 7 bases between. The CDR3 is 13 residues long. The V gene's germline CDR1 is SGDLS and CDR2 YYNGEE. The CDR3 loop is CASSVVSSETQYF. The CDR3, as DNA: TGTGCCAGCAGCGTAGTGAGTTCAGAGACCCAGTACTTC. Variable domain in full (rest from reference TRBV9 and TRBJ2-5): DSGVTQTPKHLITATGQRVTLRCSPRSGDLSVYWYQQSLDQGLQFLIQYYNGEERAKGNILERFSAQQFPDLHSELNLSSLELGDSALYFCASSVVSSETQYFGPGTRLLVL.

This clonotype has at least ten counts. V usage is TRBV11-3 and J usage is TRBJ2-1; the match to TRBD2 covers 10 bases. The CDR3 has 14 residues. V was pared by 5 bases and J by 10 bases, with 8 bases of the junction left unmatched. Per germline, CDR1 SGHNT and CDR2 YENEEA. This CDR3 is CASSPGLAGEEQFF. CDR3 DNA: TGTGCCAGCAGCCCCGGGCTAGCGGGGGAGGAGCAGTTCTTC.

This clonotype was detected many times. This chain connects TRBV7-9 to TRBJ1-2; D is perhaps TRBD1 (5 bases). Germline V CDR1 and CDR2: SEHNR, FQNEAQ (reference sequence). Trimming took off 5 bases at V and 8 bases at J, with 27 bases between the two ends. The CDR3 is 17 residues long. The CDR3 spells CASSAWPRDQGIDGYTF. The CDR3 bases are TGTGCCAGCAGCGCCTGGCCCCGGGATCAGGGAATAGACGGCTACACCTTC.